This is a list of T cell receptor beta chains from one sample in a study of shared clonotypes between healthy human individuals. The protocol was immunoSEQ multiplex PCR, while the TCRdb copy is restricted to in-frame clones and leaves out a portion. The data hold about 330,000 clones, with roughly 70% observed a single time. Sequenced input: memory CD4+ T cells sorted from blood. The receptors derive from a man aged 25 to 40 in good health. Each CDR3 is given with its conserved first and last residue. The D gene is left open where the match is weak. Clone size is given for some rows only: seen once, a few or many times, or a class if the clone is expanded.

TRBV18	.	TRBJ1-1	few	15	CASSLQQGAETEAFF	TGTGCCAGCTCGCTCCAACAGGGTGCCGAAACTGAAGCTTTCTTT
TRBV6-6	.	TRBJ2-5	.	16	CASSYTLGGLKETQYF	TGTGCCAGCAGTTACACCTTAGGGGGTCTGAAAGAGACCCAGTACTTC
TRBV28	.	TRBJ2-3	.	13	CASSTLRPDTQYF	TGTGCCAGCAGTACCCTGAGGCCAGATACGCAGTATTTT
TRBV6-1	.	TRBJ2-1	.	17	CASSEAPGRFAAPWQFF	TGTGCCAGCAGTGAAGCTCCAGGGAGGTTTGCGGCTCCTTGGCAGTTCTTC
TRBV19	.	TRBJ1-1	once	13	CASSPISNTEAFF	TGTGCCAGTAGCCCCATCTCAAACACTGAAGCTTTCTTT
TRBV5-6	.	TRBJ1-5	.	16	CASSLGRGYSNQPQHF	TGTGCCAGCAGCTTGGGGAGGGGATATAGCAATCAGCCCCAGCATTTT
TRBV7-2	.	TRBJ1-1	.	13	CASSLVENTEAFF	TGTGCCAGCAGCTTAGTTGAGAACACTGAAGCTTTCTTT
TRBV19	.	TRBJ2-7	few	15	CASSSHPTGVYEQYF	TGTGCCAGTAGTTCGCACCCGACAGGAGTGTACGAGCAGTACTTC
TRBV4-3	.	TRBJ2-1	.	17	CASSQGIGDLTYNEQFF	TGCGCCAGCAGCCAAGGAATAGGTGATCTTACCTACAATGAGCAGTTCTTC
TRBV6-1	TRBD2	TRBJ2-2	.	15	CASSGLAGHTGELFF	TGTGCCAGCAGTGGTTTAGCGGGGCACACCGGGGAGCTGTTTTTT
TRBV12-5	TRBD1	TRBJ1-2	few	12	CASGPGGLGYTF	TGTGCTAGTGGGCCAGGGGGCTTAGGCTACACCTTC
TRBV11-2	.	TRBJ2-1	.	13	CASSLGRYNEQFF	TGTGCCAGCAGCTTAGGGAGATACAATGAGCAGTTCTTC
TRBV15	TRBD1	TRBJ2-3	.	17	CATSRDYYRGLADTQYF	TGTGCCACCAGCAGAGATTACTACAGGGGGTTGGCAGATACGCAGTATTTT
TRBV28	.	TRBJ2-1	.	15	CASSTQGLVGNEQFF	TGTGCCAGCAGTACCCAAGGGCTAGTAGGCAATGAGCAGTTCTTC
TRBV5-4	TRBD2	TRBJ2-1	.	14	CASSMTSGSPEQFF	TGTGCCAGCAGCATGACTAGCGGGAGTCCAGAGCAGTTCTTC